This T cell receptor (beta chain) was found in a study of yellow fever vaccine responses in identical twins. Whole-study findings and limits: Twins' T cell vaccine responses reportedly looked partly convergent, partly personalized.

As to this clonotype: What it recognizes is unknown.

Each CDR3 protein is one row after TCRdb ran MiXCR on the RT-PCR reads. The data hold fewer than 4,500 distinct CDR3 sequences, with roughly four fifths observed a single time. The germline CDR1 and CDR2 sequences are SQVTM and ANQGSEA. The CDR3 is made up of 14 amino acids. V lost 4 bases and J lost 1; bases outside the gene matches: 2. The chain combines TRBV29-1 with TRBJ1-2; 11 nucleotides align to TRBD1. The sample was T cells from blood (PBMCs), unsorted or a sorted subset (not recorded which), taken before or after yellow fever vaccination (not recorded which). This TCR derives from a woman aged 18-29 years who received the yellow fever vaccine. The CDR3 is CSVGGTGGNYGYTF. DNA of the CDR3: TGCAGCGTTGGGGGGACAGGGGGTAACTATGGCTACACCTTC.